The rows below give T cell receptor beta chains drawn from one sample of a study of response to subunit inactivated influenza vaccine. TCRdb ran MiXCR on the RT-PCR reads and lists one entry per CDR3 protein. This repertoire shows about 780,000 distinct CDR3 sequences, around 18% found once; its top ten account for around 9.9%. The specimen comprised PBMCs from blood, sampled 5 days after vaccination. These receptors came from a man between 45 and 60 years old who received an inactivated influenza vaccine. CDR3s leave out the opening cysteine and the closing phenylalanine or tryptophan.

>TRBJ1-1|TRBV10-3
AITISAWGTEAF
>TRBJ1-2|TRBV7-2
ASSFSTGAREGYT
>TRBJ2-7|TRBV5-6
ASSKDRIYEQY
>TRBJ2-3|TRBV5-1
ASSSLGRTSGIMADTQY
>TRBJ1-2|TRBV3-1
ASSPVRGVGGYT
>TRBJ2-5|TRBV6-1
ASSVSRAGSETQY
>TRBJ2-4|TRBV20-1
SAWPQGRVAKNIQY
>TRBJ1-2|TRBV7-2
ASVYTPSGGYT
>TRBJ2-2|TRBV5-6
ASSSDGGNTGELF
>TRBJ2-7|TRBV28
ASSSSQLPEQY
>TRBJ2-1|TRBV11-2
ASSGQKYNEQF
>TRBJ2-1|TRBV6-1
ASRGGIPRPDSSYNEQF
>TRBJ2-1|TRBV20-1
SASLPGSYNEQF
>TRBJ2-7|TRBV4-3
ASSQEVQSYEQY
>TRBJ2-2|TRBV4-3
ASSQGQSTGELF
>TRBJ2-2|TRBV15
ATGAGTEFGELF
>TRBJ1-5|TRBV4-1
ASSPTGTENQPQH
>TRBJ1-5|TRBV7-2
ASSLGGPLSNQPQH
>TRBJ2-5|TRBV7-9
ASSLTSKVAETQY
>TRBJ2-5|TRBV28
ASTSLGASGETQY
>TRBJ1-6|TRBV20-1
SARDGGTVNSSPLH
>TRBJ1-5|TRBV6-5
ASSYGGDNQPQH
>TRBJ1-1|TRBV24-1
ATSDRNTEAF
>TRBJ1-2|TRBV5-1
ASSYDLAGQGANGYT
>TRBJ2-7|TRBV2
ASFGLAASYEQY
>TRBJ2-5|TRBV20-1
SALAGGQVETQY
>TRBJ1-5|TRBV4-2
ASSQDFGSQPQH
>TRBJ1-1|TRBV13
ASSLVTGSFNTEAF
>TRBJ2-5|TRBV7-2
ASSHRGRETQY
>TRBJ2-1|TRBV5-1
ASSLDGTGGFDEQF
>TRBJ1-1|TRBV6-5
ASSYGDNTEAF
>TRBJ2-5|TRBV20-1
SAPRDMASETQY
>TRBJ1-1|TRBV6-2/TRBV6-3
ASSYADYRGSTEAF
>TRBJ2-6|TRBV7-8
ASSPKGYLSGANVLT
>TRBJ2-7|TRBV20-1
SAGRLAGISYEQY
>TRBJ2-7|TRBV12-3/TRBV12-4
ASTQGGLGAYEQY
>TRBJ2-7|TRBV18
ASSAMDSRASEQY
>TRBJ2-3|TRBV21-1
ASSRPGRAGTDTQY
>TRBJ1-5|TRBV20-1
SAQESNNQPQH
>TRBJ2-1|TRBV7-7
ASSFGARGEQF